Below are 9 T cell receptor beta chains sequenced from a single sample in a study of blood T cell repertoires in COVID-19. TCRdb's copy holds only in-frame clones and misses some; the assay was immunoSEQ multiplex PCR. This sample has over 110,000 clones, with approximately 79% found just once. The sequenced sample was peripheral blood. These receptors were collected from a man in his 60s with acute or convalescent COVID-19.

The chain carries TRBV11-1 and TRBJ1-2; D remains ambiguous. V dropped 1 base and J dropped 4 bases, with 7 bases sitting between them. The germline V gene encodes CDR1 SGHAT and CDR2 FQDESV (reference sequence). This CDR3 contains 13 residues. CDR3 in amino acids: CASSLGGLYGYTF. Here the CDR3 DNA reads TGTGCCAGCAGCTTAGGCGGACTCTATGGCTACACCTTC.

This clone came up a few times. The chain combines TRBV9 with TRBJ2-7; perhaps TRBD1 as D (5 bases). CDR1 is SGDLS and CDR2 is YYNGEE in the germline V gene. There are 14 residues in the CDR3. Trimming took 2 bases from V and 3 from J, leaving 12 bases between them. CDR3 bases: TGTGCCAGCAGCGTGGGGCTACTGGGCTACGAGCAGTACTTC. Protein sequence: CASSVGLLGYEQYF. Variable domain in full (rest from reference TRBV9 and TRBJ2-7): DSGVTQTPKHLITATGQRVTLRCSPRSGDLSVYWYQQSLDQGLQFLIQYYNGEERAKGNILERFSAQQFPDLHSELNLSSLELGDSALYFCASSVGLLGYEQYFGPGTRLTVT.

The genes are TRBV6-5 and TRBJ2-2; D not certain. Germline-derived CDR1 and CDR2 are MNHEY and SVGAGI. This CDR3 spans 13 amino acids. V lost 2 bases, J lost 7 bases, and 8 bases lay in between. For the CDR3, the DNA is TGTGCCAGCAGTTACCGCTACGGCGGGGAGCTGTTTTTT. It translates to CASSYRYGGELFF.

The gene calls are TRBV29-1 and TRBJ2-4; D not resolved. The V and J ends lost 4 bases and 0 bases respectively, with 10 bases between them. There are 14 residues in the CDR3. Germline V gene lookup returns CDR1 SQVTM and CDR2 ANQGSEA. The CDR3 sequence: CSVVESLAKNIQYF. In DNA, the CDR3 is TGCAGCGTTGTTGAAAGCCTAGCCAAAAACATTCAGTACTTC.

This chain links TRBV9 with TRBJ1-2, with D possibly matching TRBD1 (5 bases). V dropped 4 bases and J dropped 10 bases, with 23 bases sitting between them. The CDR3 covers 15 residues. In germline, CDR1 is SGDLS, CDR2 YYNGEE. The CDR3 loop is CASSMMGFGARDYTF. CDR3 coding DNA: TGTGCCAGCAGCATGATGGGGTTTGGGGCTCGTGACTACACCTTC.

The rearrangement joins TRBV6-5 to TRBJ1-1; tentatively, D is TRBD1 (6 bases). Trimming took 6 bases from V and 8 from J, leaving 16 bases between them. Germline V gene lookup returns CDR1 MNHEY and CDR2 SVGAGI. The CDR3 consists of 13 residues. CDR3 in amino acids: CASRPGQSHEAFF. The CDR3 DNA sequence: TGTGCCAGCAGACCCGGACAGTCGCACGAAGCTTTCTTT.

The J gene is TRBJ1-5, the V gene TRBV28; D perhaps matches TRBD1 (5 bases). In germline, CDR1 is MDHEN, CDR2 SYDVKM. V was cut by 5 bases and J by 4 bases, with 18 bases left in between. This CDR3 is 16 amino acids long. The CDR3, as DNA: TGTGCCAGCAGTCCCACCGGGCAGGGTCGTAATCAGCCCCAGCATTTT. Its translation: CASSPTGQGRNQPQHF.

The V and J genes are TRBV7-9 and TRBJ1-1, with 7 positions matching TRBD1. This CDR3 has 13 residues. Germline V lookup: CDR1 SEHNR, CDR2 FQNEAQ (reference sequence). V dropped 7 bases and J dropped 4; count of bases not matched to a gene: 6. The DNA of the CDR3 is TGTGCCAGCATCGGTCAGGGGGGCACTGAAGCTTTCTTT. It encodes CASIGQGGTEAFF.

The chain employs TRBV7-9 and TRBJ1-2; D not certain. Trimming pared 1 base from V and 6 bases from J, leaving 18 bases between. The germline V gene encodes CDR1 SEHNR and CDR2 FQNEAQ (reference sequence). CDR3 length: 16 amino acids. The CDR3 region has the DNA TGTGCCAGCAGCTTAGTGGGGAGCCGAGGAGGTGATGGCTACACCTTC. Translating gives CASSLVGSRGGDGYTF.